The rows below give T cell receptor beta chains drawn from one sample of a study of CD8+CD57+ T cells in acquired aplastic anemia. TCRdb recomputed calls from the reads with MiXCR, one row per CDR3 protein. The data show hundreds of thousands of distinct CDR3 sequences, 65% to 80% seen once. The sample was sorted CD4+, CD8+, or CD8+CD57+ T cells (not recorded which) from PBMCs. The receptors come from a human donor in good health, serving as a control. CDR3s include the opening cysteine and the closing phenylalanine or tryptophan. Each record gives: V gene, J gene, D gene, clone size, CDR3 DNA, CDR3 protein. A D gene is named only where the DNA matches it firmly. Clone size is shown for a subset of rows, as once, few, many or a class of expanded clone.

TRBV5-1	TRBJ2-1	.	.	TGCGCCAGCAGCCCCTCAGGCCCAGGAACCTACAATGAGCAGTTCTTC	CASSPSGPGTYNEQFF
TRBV6-2/TRBV6-3	TRBJ2-7	.	.	TGTGCCAGCAGCGACCGGGGCAAGCTTTACGAGCAGTACTTC	CASSDRGKLYEQYF
TRBV5-1	TRBJ2-7	.	.	TGCGCCAGCCGATTAAACAGGGATACCTACGAGCAGTACTTC	CASRLNRDTYEQYF
TRBV7-2	TRBJ1-1	.	.	TGTGCCAGCAGCATTAACTTTCAGGACACTGATGCTTTCTTT	CASSINFQDTDAFF
TRBV20-1	TRBJ1-1	.	.	TGCAGCGTTGCGTTACTGCGACAAGGGAAGATCGGAGCTTTCTTT	CSVALLRQGKIGAFF
TRBV7-3	TRBJ2-1	.	.	TGTGCCACCAGCAGACCTATCGCTGAGCAGTTCTTC	CATSRPIAEQFF
TRBV15	TRBJ1-2	.	few	TGTGCCACCAGCAGAGACGTTGGAGGATTCTATGGCTACACCTTC	CATSRDVGGFYGYTF
TRBV5-4	TRBJ2-6	.	.	TGTGCCAGCAGCCTTGACGCGGGACCCAACGTCCTGACTTTC	CASSLDAGPNVLTF
TRBV9	TRBJ2-7	.	many	TGTGCCAGCAGCGTAGACGGGGTCTCCGCCGAGCAGTACTTC	CASSVDGVSAEQYF
TRBV20-1	TRBJ2-7	.	.	TGCAGTGCTATAGTGGGCCCTGGAATCAGCTACGAGCAGTACTTC	CSAIVGPGISYEQYF
TRBV29-1	TRBJ1-3	TRBD1	once	TGCAGCGTTGAAGAGGGGGACAGCTATGGCTACACCATATATTTT	CSVEEGDSYGYTIYF
TRBV12-3/TRBV12-4	TRBJ2-1	.	many	TGTGCCAGCAGTTTAGAGGGGGCCTACAATGAGCAGTTCTTC	CASSLEGAYNEQFF
TRBV7-2	TRBJ1-4	.	.	TGTGCCAGCAGCCTAGGGGGTGGGGGCGGACTGTTTTTT	CASSLGGGGGLFF
TRBV6-5	TRBJ1-1	.	many	TGTGCCAGCAGTTACACGGGGTTAACTGAAGCTTTCTTT	CASSYTGLTEAFF
TRBV19	TRBJ1-6	.	.	TGTGCCAGTACTGAGCCAGGGAGGACCGGCTCCTATAATTCACCCCTCCACTTT	CASTEPGRTGSYNSPLHF
TRBV6-5	TRBJ1-1	.	many	TGTGCCAGCAGTTCCAACGATGCGGACACTGAAGCTTTCTTT	CASSSNDADTEAFF
TRBV25-1	TRBJ1-2	.	many	TGTGCCAGCGATCTGGGCTATACAAGGGAGCTCGTGGACTATGGCTACACCTTC	CASDLGYTRELVDYGYTF
TRBV27	TRBJ2-6	TRBD1	many	TGTGCCAGCAGTCCGGGGACAGGGTATGGTGGGGCCAACGTCCTGACTTTC	CASSPGTGYGGANVLTF
TRBV2	TRBJ2-7	.	few	TGTGCTAGCAGCCCAGGCCCACTTGCCTACGAGCAGTACTTC	CASSPGPLAYEQYF
TRBV6-1	TRBJ2-7	.	.	TGTGCCAGCAGTTGGGACCTGGGGGGCTACGAGCAGTACTTC	CASSWDLGGYEQYF
TRBV4-3	TRBJ1-6	TRBD1	.	TGCGCCAGCAGCCAGGACAGGTTGCGTTCACCCCTCCACTTT	CASSQDRLRSPLHF
TRBV7-2	TRBJ1-5	TRBD1	many	TGTGCCAGCAGCTCCACAGGGGGACAGCCCCAGCATTTT	CASSSTGGQPQHF
TRBV19	TRBJ2-3	.	.	TGTGCCACCGGACTGTCCCGAGATACCCAGTACTTT	CATGLSRDTQYF
TRBV7-2	TRBJ1-1	TRBD1	once	TGTGCCAGCAGCTCAGTGACAGGGGGCAAGGGTACTGAAGCTTTCTTT	CASSSVTGGKGTEAFF
TRBV7-2	TRBJ2-1	TRBD1	few	TGTGCCAGCAGCTTAGTAGGGCGACAGGGAAGGAATGAGCAGTTCTTC	CASSLVGRQGRNEQFF
TRBV7-2	TRBJ1-3	.	once	TGTGCCAGCAGCCCTCGCTCTATCGGAGACACCATGTATTTT	CASSPRSIGDTMYF
TRBV7-6	TRBJ1-1	TRBD1	few	TGTGCCAGCAGCTCCAAGATGACAGGGAGTACTGAAGCTTTCTTT	CASSSKMTGSTEAFF
TRBV11-3	TRBJ2-2	TRBD1	many	TGTGCCAGCAGCTCCGGTCGACAGGGTTACACCGGGGAGCTGTTTTTT	CASSSGRQGYTGELFF
TRBV20-1	TRBJ1-2	.	once	TGCAGTGCTACCCGGTCGACAGTTAGCAACTATGGCTACACCTTC	CSATRSTVSNYGYTF
TRBV20-1	TRBJ2-3	TRBD1	.	TGCAGTGCCAGACAGGGGGGGGGGATACCAGATACGCAGTATTTT	CSARQGGGIPDTQYF
TRBV20-1	TRBJ2-3	TRBD2	.	TGCAGTGCTAAACAACTAGCGGGAGGAGGAGATACGCAGTATTTT	CSAKQLAGGGDTQYF
TRBV12-3/TRBV12-4	TRBJ1-2	.	many	TGTGCCAGCAGTCTCCGGTCGTATGGCTACACCTTC	CASSLRSYGYTF